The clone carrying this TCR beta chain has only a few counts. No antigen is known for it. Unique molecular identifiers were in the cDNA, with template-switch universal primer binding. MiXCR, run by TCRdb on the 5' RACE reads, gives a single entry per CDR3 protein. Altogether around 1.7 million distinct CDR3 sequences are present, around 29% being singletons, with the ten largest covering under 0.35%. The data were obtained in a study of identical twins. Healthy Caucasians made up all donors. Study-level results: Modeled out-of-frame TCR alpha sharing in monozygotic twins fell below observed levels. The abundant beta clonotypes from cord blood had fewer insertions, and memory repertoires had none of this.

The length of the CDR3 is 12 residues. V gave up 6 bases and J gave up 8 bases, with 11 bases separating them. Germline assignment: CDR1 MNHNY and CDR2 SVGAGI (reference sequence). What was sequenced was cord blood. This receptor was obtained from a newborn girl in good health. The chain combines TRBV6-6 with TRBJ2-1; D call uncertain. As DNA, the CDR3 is TGTGCCAGCAGGCCTCTCGAGGATGAGCAGTTCTTC. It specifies CASRPLEDEQFF.